Detailed here is one T cell receptor beta chain. What it binds is not known. These data originate in a study of cytomegalovirus exposure and HLA in healthy donors. Study at large: Previous work identified 95 million to 120 million unique TCR beta sequences from around 180 million T cells. Study outcomes and limitations: Donors belonging to an Asian-associated ancestry cluster reportedly showed fewer N-insertions in productive TCRs than the roughly 670-donor mean, according to what a later analysis found. Fewer than 20,000 TCR beta sequences were associated with HLA alleles at 0.05 false discovery rate in a later analysis. Sequencing likely produced, as an artifact, a cluster of highly shared sequence variants.

PCR was performed using 60 Vbeta and 13 Jbeta primers. The data were produced by immunoSEQ multiplex PCR, yet TCRdb's version contains in-frame clones alone and is incomplete. This sample carries some 120,000 clones, approximately 15% of them seen once, and the ten largest clones take roughly 2%. The CDR3 runs to 14 residues. Germline loops: CDR1 SNHLY, CDR2 FYNNEI. With 6 bases clipped from V and 0 bases from J, the junction kept 5 bases outside the gene matches. Sequences were obtained from PBMCs. The chain combines TRBV2 with TRBJ2-7; 7 bases align to TRBD2. This TCR derives from a woman aged 18-29 years in good health and CMV-seronegative. CDR3 bases: TGTGCCAGCAGGGGGAGGGAAAGCTCCTACGAGCAGTACTTC. This gives the protein CASRGRESSYEQYF.